One TCR beta chain is described in this entry. This sample is drawn from a study of cytotoxic CD8 clonotypes in ibrutinib-treated CLL. Profiled with immunoSEQ multiplex PCR; TCRdb holds only in-frame clones, not every one. The profile shows approximately 320,000 clones, 67% of them singletons. The CDR3 covers 13 residues. The germline V and J ends were trimmed by 3 bases and 4 bases, with 8 bases remaining between them. The germline CDR1 and CDR2 sequences are LNHNV and YYDKDF (reference sequence). Sequencing was performed on PBMCs, taken after 36 months of ibrutinib treatment. The chain is built from TRBV15 and TRBJ2-3, with a weak D call TRBD1 (5 bases). This TCR was sampled from a human donor with chronic lymphocytic leukemia. The CDR3 nucleotides are TGTGCCACCAGCAGGTCCAGGGCAGATACGCAGTATTTT. It is translated as CATSRSRADTQYF.